These 22 T cell receptor beta chains were sequenced from one sample in a study of T cell responses to AZD1222 COVID-19 vaccine. The table came from immunoSEQ multiplex PCR; TCRdb's copy has only in-frame clones and leaves some out. The sample carries 100,000 to 150,000 clones, about 92% recorded once. Sequencing used peripheral blood, obtained on day 0 of MenACWY control vaccination. These receptors all stem from an adult in good health.

The chain is built from TRBV29-1 and TRBJ2-1; 8 nucleotides line up with TRBD2. Germline V gene sequence: CDR1 SQVTM, CDR2 ANQGSEA. This CDR3 is built from 15 residues. V dropped 4 bases and J dropped 7; count of bases not matched to a gene: 12. CDR3 nucleotides: TGCAGCGTTGGTGGAGCGGGAGAATTCTCGAATGAGCAGTTCTTC. Translation gives CSVGGAGEFSNEQFF.

The chain uses TRBV3-1 (or the pseudogene TRBV3-2) and TRBJ2-3; D perhaps matches TRBD2 (6 bases). CDR3 length: 16 amino acids. V dropped 0 bases and J dropped 4 bases, with 14 bases sitting between them. From germline, CDR1 is LGHDT and CDR2 YNNKEL (reference sequence). CDR3 region: CASSQDPGGTADTQYF. The CDR3 DNA reads as TGTGCCAGCAGCCAAGATCCGGGCGGGACCGCAGATACGCAGTATTTT.

J is TRBJ1-6 and V is TRBV13; weak D call: TRBD1 (5 bases). V dropped 5 bases and J dropped 7 bases, with 6 bases sitting between them. The length of the CDR3 is 12 residues. CDR1 PRHDT and CDR2 FYEKMQ come from the germline V gene (reference sequence). Written as DNA, the CDR3 is TGTGCCAGCAGCGGGGGGAATTCACCCCTCCACTTT. Translation: CASSGGNSPLHF.

The V gene is TRBV6-2 or TRBV6-3, the J gene TRBJ1-5; a possible D gene is TRBD1 (5 bases). In germline, CDR1 is MNHEY, CDR2 SVGEGT. V was pared by 6 bases and J by 2 bases, with 14 bases between. This CDR3 comprises 15 residues. The CDR3 region is CASSPDSRGNQPQHF. For the CDR3, the DNA is TGTGCCAGCAGCCCCGACAGCAGGGGCAATCAGCCCCAGCATTTT.

The V and J genes are TRBV10-3 and TRBJ2-3; the D gene is possibly TRBD1 (6 bases). V shed 3 bases and J shed 2 bases, with 12 bases lying between them. This CDR3 is 15 amino acids long. Germline CDR1 is ENHRY and CDR2 is SYGVKD. CDR3 DNA: TGTGCCATCAGTGACCCCACAGGGCACACAGATACGCAGTATTTT. Protein product: CAISDPTGHTDTQYF.

The genes are TRBV2 and TRBJ2-7, with 7 bases matching TRBD1. The V gene's germline CDR1 is SNHLY and CDR2 FYNNEI. V lost 2 bases, J lost 3 bases, and 4 bases stayed unmatched. The CDR3 runs 14 residues. The CDR3 spells CASSEQGENYEQYF. CDR3 DNA sequence: TGTGCCAGCAGTGAACAGGGGGAGAACTACGAGCAGTACTTC.

This chain uses TRBV11-2 with TRBJ2-3; tentative D call: TRBD2 (5 bases). This CDR3 comprises 12 residues. From germline, CDR1 is SGHAT and CDR2 FQNNGV. The ends were cut back, 6 bases at V and 6 bases at J, with 10 bases in the middle. CDR3 in amino acids: CASRYERDTQYF. The CDR3 nucleotides are TGTGCCAGCAGATATGAGCGGGATACGCAGTATTTT.

This chain uses TRBV6-2 or TRBV6-3 with TRBJ2-7; 8 bases match TRBD1. With V trimmed by 6 bases and J by 4 bases, 8 bases remained unmatched. CDR1 and CDR2 from the germline V gene are MNHEY and SVGEGT. This CDR3 contains 14 residues. The DNA of the CDR3 is TGTGCCAGCAGCCCTTTGACAGGGGAATACGAGCAGTACGTC. Its translation: CASSPLTGEYEQYV.

This rearrangement joins TRBV6-1 to TRBJ1-5, with unresolved D. There are 15 residues in the CDR3. Germline CDR1 reads MNHNS; CDR2 reads SASEGT. Trimming cost V 2 bases and J 0 bases, with 8 bases left between them. The CDR3, as DNA: TGTGCCAGCAGTGAAAGACTGTATAGCAATCAGCCCCAGCATTTT. It encodes CASSERLYSNQPQHF.

The rearrangement uses TRBV28 and TRBJ1-5, with a tentative D call TRBD1 (5 bases). Germline loops: CDR1 MDHEN, CDR2 SYDVKM. The V end was cut by 5 bases, the J end by 1 base, with 12 bases between. The CDR3 consists of 15 residues. The CDR3 protein is CASSRDGVSNQPQHF. The CDR3 DNA follows: TGTGCCAGCAGTCGGGACGGGGTAAGCAATCAGCCCCAGCATTTT. Using reference TRBV28 and TRBJ1-5 for the parts outside the CDR3, the full variable domain is DVKVTQSSRYLVKRTGEKVFLECVQDMDHENMFWYRQDPGLGLRLIYFSYDVKMKEKGDIPEGYSVSREKKERFSLILESASTNQTSMYLCASSRDGVSNQPQHFGDGTRLSIL.

A single count supports this clone. V gene TRBV28 combines with J gene TRBJ1-5, with D unclear. The CDR3 runs to 14 residues. The germline CDR1 and CDR2 sequences are MDHEN and SYDVKM. The V and J ends lost 3 bases and 6 bases respectively, with 12 bases between them. The chain's CDR3 is CASSFIGLGQPQHF. As DNA, the CDR3 is TGTGCCAGCAGTTTTATCGGGTTAGGTCAGCCCCAGCATTTT.

This clone was seen only a few times. Other DNA sequences of this sample code for an identical CDR3. The V call is TRBV14, the J call TRBJ2-2; D is undetermined. Germline values: CDR1 SGHDN, CDR2 FVKESK. This CDR3 spans 14 amino acids. V was pared by 3 bases and J by 5 bases, with 10 bases between. CDR3 DNA sequence: TGTGCCAGCAGCCATAAGGGTTTGACCGGGGAGCTGTTTTTT. This translates into CASSHKGLTGELFF.

V gene TRBV15 combines with J gene TRBJ2-1; unclear D gene. Germline V gives CDR1 LNHNV, CDR2 YYDKDF (reference sequence). V was shortened by 6 bases and J by 6 bases, with 21 bases between the two germline ends. The CDR3 covers 16 residues. CDR3 amino acids: CATSNDQSRRFNEQFF. CDR3 bases: TGTGCCACCAGTAACGATCAGTCACGAAGGTTCAATGAGCAGTTCTTC.

This chain uses TRBV15 with TRBJ2-2; TRBD1 aligns across 8 bases. The V gene's germline CDR1 is LNHNV and CDR2 YYDKDF (reference sequence). The CDR3 covers 15 residues. The trim removed 0 bases at V and 7 bases at J, leaving 4 bases unmatched. CDR3 region: CATSREDRENGELFF. Written as DNA, the CDR3 is TGTGCCACCAGCAGAGAGGACAGGGAAAACGGGGAGCTGTTTTTT.

This clone was recorded once. This sequence joins TRBV28 and TRBJ2-6; D is undetermined. CDR1 and CDR2 (germline): MDHEN, SYDVKM. The CDR3 loop spans 16 amino acids. V shed 4 bases and J shed 1 base, with 11 bases lying between them. The CDR3 DNA reads TGTGCCAGCAGTTCCCCCACGACATCTGGGGCCAACGTCCTGACTTTC. The encoded protein is CASSSPTTSGANVLTF.

This clone has just one count. CDR3 region: CASSWGTGGLHEQYF. The CDR3 nucleotides are TGCGCCAGCAGCTGGGGGACAGGGGGTCTCCACGAGCAGTACTTC. The V gene is TRBV5-1, the J gene TRBJ2-7; 11 bases fit TRBD1. Germline V gene data show CDR1 as SGHRS and CDR2 as YFSETQ. Trimming took 3 bases from V and 5 from J; bases not matched to a gene: 7. This CDR3 contains 15 residues.

The rearrangement links TRBV7-2 to TRBJ1-3; a possible D gene is TRBD1 (6 bases). The CDR3 is made up of 14 amino acids. Germline V gives CDR1 SGHTA, CDR2 FQGNSA. V was cut by 6 bases and J by 0 bases, with 9 bases left in between. The CDR3 DNA reads TGTGCCAGCAGGGCAGGGGTCTCTGGAAACACCATATATTTT. As protein: CASRAGVSGNTIYF. The variable domain in full, completed from reference TRBV7-2 and TRBJ1-3, reads GAGVSQSPSNKVTEKGKDVELRCDPISGHTALYWYRQSLGQGLEFLIYFQGNSAPDKSGLPSDRFSAERTGGSVSTLTIQRTQQEDSAVYLCASRAGVSGNTIYFGEGSWLTVV.

The V gene is TRBV7-9, the J gene TRBJ2-3; 11 nucleotides align to TRBD2. CDR1 is SEHNR and CDR2 is FQNEAQ in the germline V gene (reference sequence). CDR3 length equals 16 residues. J lost 7 bases, V lost 7 bases, and 13 bases had no gene match. CDR3 sequence reads: CASTINSGRAVYTQYF. DNA for the CDR3: TGTGCCAGCACTATTAATAGCGGGAGGGCCGTATATACGCAGTATTTT.

This rearrangement joins TRBV18 to TRBJ1-5; TRBD1 aligns across 7 bases. The CDR3 totals 17 residues. Germline trimming cut 4 bases from V and 1 base from J; bases unmatched to any gene: 10. Germline CDR1 and CDR2: KGHSH and LQKENI. CDR3 sequence: CASSLTLNRGSNQPQHF. The CDR3, as DNA: TGTGCCAGCTCACTTACCCTTAACAGGGGCAGCAATCAGCCCCAGCATTTT. The complete variable domain, with remaining parts taken from reference TRBV18 and TRBJ1-5, reads NAGVMQNPRHLVRRRGQEARLRCSPMKGHSHVYWYRQLPEEGLKFMVYLQKENIIDESGMPKERFSAEFPKEGPSILRIQQVVRGDSAAYFCASSLTLNRGSNQPQHFGDGTRLSIL.

V gene TRBV18 combines with J gene TRBJ2-7; D is ambiguous. Germline loops: CDR1 KGHSH, CDR2 LQKENI. Trimming shortened V by 2 bases and J by 0 bases, and 8 bases separated the two germline ends. The CDR3 spans 14 residues. The CDR3 loop reads CASSPGRSSYEQYV. The CDR3 DNA follows: TGTGCCAGCTCACCAGGACGGAGCTCCTACGAGCAGTACGTC.

This clone was counted a few times. V and J are TRBV5-1 and TRBJ2-7; 9 nucleotides align to TRBD2. J was trimmed by 4 bases and V by 4 bases; bases with no gene match: 6. Germline CDR1 SGHRS, CDR2 YFSETQ. The CDR3 contains 14 residues. The CDR3 DNA reads as TGCGCCAGCAGCATTAGCGGGAGTATATACGAGCAGTACTTC. Amino acid sequence: CASSISGSIYEQYF.

J is TRBJ1-5 and V is TRBV5-1; no reliable D call. The CDR3 contains 14 residues. Germline-derived CDR1 and CDR2 are SGHRS and YFSETQ. V lost 0 bases to trimming and J lost 6 bases, with 10 bases between them. The DNA of the CDR3 is TGCGCCAGCAGCTTGGACGGGATGGCTCAGCCCCAGCATTTT. It specifies CASSLDGMAQPQHF.